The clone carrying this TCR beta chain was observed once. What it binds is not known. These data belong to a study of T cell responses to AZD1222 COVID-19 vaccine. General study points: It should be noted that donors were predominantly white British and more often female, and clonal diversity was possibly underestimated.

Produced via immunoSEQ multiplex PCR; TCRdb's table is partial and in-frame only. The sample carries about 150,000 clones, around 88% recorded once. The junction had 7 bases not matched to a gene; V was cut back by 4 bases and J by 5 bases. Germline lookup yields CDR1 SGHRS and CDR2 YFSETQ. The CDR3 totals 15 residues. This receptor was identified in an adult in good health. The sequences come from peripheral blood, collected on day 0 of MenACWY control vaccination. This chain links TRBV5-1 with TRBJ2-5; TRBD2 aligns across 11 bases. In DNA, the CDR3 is TGCGCCAGCAGCCTTAGCGGGGGGGCTCGGGAGACCCAGTACTTC. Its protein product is CASSLSGGARETQYF.